The clone carrying this TCR beta chain was recorded a few times. This entry is derived from a study of T-cell memory formation after mild COVID-19. V shed 4 bases and J shed 2 bases, with 12 bases lying between them. The CDR3 contains 15 residues. CDR1 is SEHNR, CDR2 FQNEAQ, per germline (reference sequence). TCRdb reanalysed the 5' RACE reads using MiXCR and keeps one entry per CDR3 protein. The table has around 300,000 distinct CDR3 sequences, approximately 13% seen once; the top ten hold 20% to 25%. The clonotype comes from a man younger than 30 who had mild COVID-19 (a few samples of this study predate the infection). Cell type and time point are not known. Sequenced: PBMCs or a T cell subset sorted from them (not recorded which). The chain is built from TRBV7-9 and TRBJ1-5, with D maybe TRBD1 (6 bases). The CDR3 protein is CASSSGGPGNQPQHF. DNA for the CDR3: TGTGCCAGCAGCTCTGGGGGGCCGGGCAATCAGCCCCAGCATTTT.